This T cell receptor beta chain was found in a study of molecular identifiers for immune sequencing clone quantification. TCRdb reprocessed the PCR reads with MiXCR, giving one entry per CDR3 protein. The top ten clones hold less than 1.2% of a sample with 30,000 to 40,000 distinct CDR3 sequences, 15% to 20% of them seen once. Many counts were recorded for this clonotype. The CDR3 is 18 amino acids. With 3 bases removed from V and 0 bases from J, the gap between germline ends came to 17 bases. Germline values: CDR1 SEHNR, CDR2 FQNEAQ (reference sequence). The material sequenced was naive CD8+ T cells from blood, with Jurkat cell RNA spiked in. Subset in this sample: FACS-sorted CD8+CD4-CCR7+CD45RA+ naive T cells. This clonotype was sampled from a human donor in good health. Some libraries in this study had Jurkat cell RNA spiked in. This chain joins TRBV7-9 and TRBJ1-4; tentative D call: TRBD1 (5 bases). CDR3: CASSLPPGGAPTNEKLFF. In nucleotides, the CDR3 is TGTGCCAGCAGCTTGCCCCCTGGTGGGGCGCCAACTAATGAAAAACTGTTTTTT. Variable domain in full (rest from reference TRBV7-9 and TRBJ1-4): DTGVSQNPRHKITKRGQNVTFRCDPISEHNRLYWYRQTLGQGPEFLTYFQNEAQLEKSRLLSDRFSAERPKGSFSTLEIQRTEQGDSAMYLCASSLPPGGAPTNEKLFFGSGTQLSVL.